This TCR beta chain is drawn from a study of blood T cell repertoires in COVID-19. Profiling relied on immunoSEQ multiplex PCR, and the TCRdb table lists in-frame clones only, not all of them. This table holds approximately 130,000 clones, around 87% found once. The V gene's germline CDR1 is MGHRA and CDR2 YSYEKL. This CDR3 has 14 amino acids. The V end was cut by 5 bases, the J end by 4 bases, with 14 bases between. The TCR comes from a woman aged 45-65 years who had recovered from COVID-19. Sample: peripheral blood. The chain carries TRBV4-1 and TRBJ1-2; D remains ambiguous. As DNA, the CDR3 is TGCGCCAGCAGCAAACCCCTCGACACCTATGGCTACACCTTC. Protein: CASSKPLDTYGYTF.